This T cell receptor beta chain was documented in a study of cytotoxic CD8 clonotypes in ibrutinib-treated CLL. Study-wide background: Investigators collected response samples after a median around twelve months of treatment, range 6 to 36. The study's findings and limits: The clonality rise at ibrutinib response reflected private clonotype expansion.

The method was immunoSEQ multiplex PCR; TCRdb's version includes in-frame clones alone and lacks a portion of them. The repertoire consists of 150,000 or so clones, with roughly four fifths occurring once and the leading ten covering roughly 1.9%. A note on this clone: The antigen is unknown.

The source material was PBMCs, sampled after 12 months of ibrutinib treatment. This receptor was obtained from a human donor with chronic lymphocytic leukemia.

CDR3 residues: CASSRWGALTDTQYF. DNA for the CDR3: TGTGCCAGCAGCCGCTGGGGGGCGCTCACAGATACGCAGTATTTT. V usage is TRBV5-6 and J usage is TRBJ2-3; either TRBD1 or TRBD2 may supply D (6 bases each). V was pared by 4 bases and J by 2 bases, with 14 bases between. The germline CDR1 and CDR2 sequences are SGHDT and YYEEEE. CDR3 length: 15 residues.